This T cell receptor beta chain comes out of a study of control samples from healthy donors and cancer patients. CDR3 size: 15 residues. Germline CDR1 is LNHNV and CDR2 is YYDKDF (reference sequence). V shed 2 bases, J shed 3 bases, and the junction held 5 bases outside the gene matches. The data were produced by immunoSEQ multiplex PCR, yet TCRdb's version contains in-frame clones alone and is incomplete. The sample includes about 150,000 clones, roughly 94% seen only once; the top ten take approximately 8%. The rearrangement joins TRBV15 to TRBJ2-7; 9 bases fit TRBD1. Sequencing was performed on blood. This TCR was sampled from a woman aged 40 to 49 in good health. For the CDR3, the DNA is TGTGCCACCAGCAGAACGACAGGGGGTTTCTACGAGCAGTACTTC. Its protein product is CATSRTTGGFYEQYF.